This TCR beta chain was identified in a study of glioma-infiltrating T cells after dendritic cell vaccination. Across the study: Dendritic cell vaccination trial patients had either newly diagnosed or recurrent glioblastoma.

Germline CDR1 reads SGHAT; CDR2 reads FQNNGV. The V and J ends lost 5 bases and 3 bases, in that order; junction bases with no gene match: 1. The CDR3 has 13 residues. Clones were read by immunoSEQ multiplex PCR, and TCRdb kept only the in-frame ones, dropping some. The sample holds roughly 82,000 clones; roughly 89% are singletons and the top ten take 3.2%. The V call is TRBV11-2, the J call TRBJ1-2, with TRBD1 identical over 9 bases. The specimen comprised blood, sampled before dendritic cell vaccination. The TCR originated in a human donor with glioblastoma. This CDR3 is CASSRDRDYGYTF. The DNA of the CDR3 is TGTGCCAGCAGCCGGGACAGGGACTATGGCTACACCTTC.